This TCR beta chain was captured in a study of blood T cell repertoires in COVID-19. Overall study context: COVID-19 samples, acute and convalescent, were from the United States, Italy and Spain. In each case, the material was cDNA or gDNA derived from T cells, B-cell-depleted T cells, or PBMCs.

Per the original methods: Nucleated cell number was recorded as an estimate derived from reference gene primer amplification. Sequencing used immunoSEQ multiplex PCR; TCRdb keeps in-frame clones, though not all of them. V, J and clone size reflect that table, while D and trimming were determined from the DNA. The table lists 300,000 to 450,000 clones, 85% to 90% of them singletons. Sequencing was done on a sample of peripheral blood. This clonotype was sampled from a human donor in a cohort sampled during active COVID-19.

CDR3 nucleotide sequence: TGTGCCAGCAGCCAAGATGTTTCGATGCAGAGCTACACCTTC. Translated: CASSQDVSMQSYTF. The V and J genes are TRBV3-1 (or the pseudogene TRBV3-2) and TRBJ1-2; D uncertain. The germline V gene encodes CDR1 LGHDT and CDR2 YNNKEL (reference sequence). This CDR3 contains 14 residues. The ends were cut back, 0 bases at V and 9 bases at J, with 14 bases in the middle.